This T cell receptor (beta chain) was captured in a study of blood T cell repertoires in COVID-19. The authors' processing: For nucleated cells, counts were estimated from reference gene primer amplification. Sequenced by immunoSEQ multiplex PCR; TCRdb stores in-frame clones only, minus some. Clone size and the V and J calls come from that table; the DNA yielded D and trimming. The table shows about 110,000 clones, with over 80% occurring only once. Germline V gives CDR1 ENHRY, CDR2 SYGVKD. Between the trimmed V and J ends, which lost 2 bases and 8 bases, there was a span of 10 bases. The CDR3 spans 14 residues.

The chain carries TRBV10-3 and TRBJ1-6, with D perhaps matching TRBD1 (6 bases). The sequence was collected from a woman in her 70s with acute or convalescent COVID-19. The material sequenced was peripheral blood. Here the CDR3 reads CAISETNRDSPLHF. The CDR3 nucleotides are TGTGCCATCAGTGAGACAAACAGGGATTCACCCCTCCACTTT.